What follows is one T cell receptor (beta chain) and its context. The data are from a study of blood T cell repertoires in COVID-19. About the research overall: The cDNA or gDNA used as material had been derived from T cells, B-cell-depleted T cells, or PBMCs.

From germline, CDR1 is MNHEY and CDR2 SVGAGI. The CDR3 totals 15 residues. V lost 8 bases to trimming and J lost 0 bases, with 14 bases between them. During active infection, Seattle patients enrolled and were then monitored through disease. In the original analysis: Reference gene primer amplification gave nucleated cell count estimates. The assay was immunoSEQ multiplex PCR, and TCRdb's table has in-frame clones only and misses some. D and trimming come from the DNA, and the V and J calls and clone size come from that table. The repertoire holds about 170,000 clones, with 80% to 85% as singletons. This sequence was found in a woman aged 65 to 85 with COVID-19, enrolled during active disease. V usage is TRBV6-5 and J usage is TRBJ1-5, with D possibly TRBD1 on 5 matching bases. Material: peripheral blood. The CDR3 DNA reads TGTGCCAGCCTCCCGACAGCCGATAGCAATCAGCCCCAGCATTTT. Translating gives CASLPTADSNQPQHF.